Following are 24 T cell receptor beta chains from one sample sequenced in a study of blood T cell repertoires in COVID-19. Sequenced by immunoSEQ multiplex PCR; TCRdb stores in-frame clones only, minus some. The data contain about 130,000 clones, about 80% of them seen just once; the ten biggest clones take up 3%. Sequencing was performed on peripheral blood. The origin of the receptors is a woman of 80 years or more with acute or convalescent COVID-19.

The chain links TRBV2 to TRBJ1-5, with 7 bases lining up with TRBD1. The germline gives CDR1 SNHLY, CDR2 FYNNEI. Trimming cost V 6 bases and J 6 bases; bases outside gene matches: 5. CDR3 size: 13 residues. The DNA of the CDR3 is TGTGCCAGCAGGGACAGGATCCCTCAGCCCCAGCATTTT. This codes for CASRDRIPQPQHF.

In DNA form, the CDR3 reads TGCGCCAGCAGCCAAGATTTCGGGAGCAACACAGATACGCAGTATTTT. Protein product: CASSQDFGSNTDTQYF. The V call is TRBV4-1, the J call TRBJ2-3; a possible D gene is TRBD2 (6 bases). Germline CDR1 reads MGHRA; CDR2 reads YSYEKL. Trimming pared 0 bases from V and 2 bases from J, leaving 12 bases between. This CDR3 comprises 16 residues.

The V gene is TRBV2, the J gene TRBJ2-1; 8 bases map to TRBD1. CDR1 and CDR2 from the germline V gene are SNHLY and FYNNEI. The CDR3 has 15 residues. Trimming cost V 5 bases and J 5 bases; bases outside gene matches: 8. CDR3 nucleotide sequence: TGTGCCAGCAGTCCCGGGACAGGATTAAACAATGAGCAGTTCTTC. It yields the protein CASSPGTGLNNEQFF. The full variable domain, rest sourced from reference TRBV2 and TRBJ2-1, is EPEVTQTPSHQVTQMGQEVILRCVPISNHLYFYWYRQILGQKVEFLVSFYNNEISEKSEIFDDQFSVERPDGSNFTLKIRSTKLEDSAMYFCASSPGTGLNNEQFFGPGTRLTVL.

The count of this clone is one. The V call is TRBV2, the J call TRBJ2-5; TRBD2 might be the D (5 bases). The CDR3 is 14 amino acids. CDR1 and CDR2 (germline): SNHLY, FYNNEI. V was clipped by 1 base and J by 5 bases, with 11 bases between them. The CDR3: CASSEERALETQYF. DNA for the CDR3: TGTGCCAGCAGTGAAGAGAGGGCCTTGGAGACCCAGTACTTC.

The rearrangement uses TRBV9 and TRBJ1-4, with 9 bases fitting TRBD1. Germline CDR1 is SGDLS and CDR2 is YYNGEE. The CDR3 has 15 residues. Trimming cost V 6 bases and J 7 bases; bases outside gene matches: 10. The CDR3 DNA reads as TGTGCCAGCAACCCCACCGGGACAGGGAGTGAAAAACTGTTTTTT. Translation gives CASNPTGTGSEKLFF.

This sequence joins TRBV5-1 and TRBJ2-7, with a weak D call TRBD2 (5 bases). Trimming stripped 5 bases from V and 1 base from J, with 16 bases between. This CDR3 has 15 amino acids. Germline V gene lookup returns CDR1 SGHRS and CDR2 YFSETQ. The CDR3 DNA reads TGCGCCAGCAGACAAGAAGGAGGCAGGTCCTACGAGCAGTACTTC. Protein sequence: CASRQEGGRSYEQYF.

The chain links TRBV10-3 to TRBJ1-4; 7 positions agree with TRBD1. Trimming cost V 3 bases and J 7 bases; bases outside gene matches: 2. This CDR3 spans 13 amino acids. Germline assignment: CDR1 ENHRY and CDR2 SYGVKD. This CDR3 is CAISDSGGEKLFF. CDR3 coding DNA: TGTGCCATCAGTGACTCAGGGGGTGAAAAACTGTTTTTT.

This chain links TRBV4-3 with TRBJ2-7; TRBD1 aligns across 9 bases. This CDR3 spans 13 amino acids. CDR1 and CDR2 (germline): LGHNA, YSLEER. The V gene end was trimmed by 4 bases and the J gene end by 7 bases; junction bases not matched to a gene: 5. The CDR3 DNA sequence: TGCGCCAGCAGCCCTGGGACAGGGTTGGAGCAGTACTTC. The encoded protein is CASSPGTGLEQYF.

This clone appeared a single time. This sequence joins TRBV5-1 and TRBJ1-1; a weak D match, TRBD1 (5 bases). The CDR3 spans 13 residues. Trimming removed 4 bases from V and 1 base from J, with 8 bases in between. CDR1 and CDR2 from the germline V gene are SGHRS and YFSETQ. The chain's CDR3 is CASSTGENTEAFF. The CDR3 DNA reads as TGCGCCAGCAGCACGGGGGAGAACACTGAAGCTTTCTTT.

In DNA form, the CDR3 reads TGTGCCAGTAGTGGGGGACAGGGGAACACCTACGAGCAGTACTTC. Encoded protein: CASSGGQGNTYEQYF. V usage is TRBV19 and J usage is TRBJ2-7, with 10 bases identical to TRBD1. The trim removed 5 bases at V and 2 bases at J, leaving 6 bases unmatched. This CDR3 has 15 amino acids. Germline V lookup: CDR1 LNHDA, CDR2 SQIVND (reference sequence).

The chain uses TRBV7-8 and TRBJ1-6; D is ambiguous. The CDR3 length is 16 residues. CDR1 is SGHVS and CDR2 is FQNEAQ in the germline V gene. V lost 5 bases and J 3 bases, leaving 14 bases between the germline ends. For the CDR3, the DNA is TGTGCCAGCAGCATCCGGCAGGCCGTCTATAATTCACCCCTCCACTTT. This encodes CASSIRQAVYNSPLHF.

The chain has TRBV11-2 and TRBJ1-1; TRBD1 aligns across 7 bases. Germline-derived CDR1 and CDR2 are SGHAT and FQNNGV. V shed 5 bases and J 4 bases; nucleotides not matched to a gene: 13. The CDR3 length is 16 residues. DNA for the CDR3: TGTGCCAGCAGCAACCGACAGGGTAGTGTTAGCACTGAAGCTTTCTTT. It specifies CASSNRQGSVSTEAFF.

This clone was found once. This chain joins TRBV3-1 (or the pseudogene TRBV3-2) and TRBJ2-5; 7 nucleotides match TRBD1. The V segment lost 5 bases and the J segment 6 bases; nucleotides outside the gene matches: 18. This CDR3 comprises 17 residues. Germline V CDR1 and CDR2: LGHDT, YNNKEL (reference sequence). DNA of the CDR3: TGTGCCAGCAGCTACAAGGAGACAACAGGGGATGGCAAGACCCAGTACTTC. As protein: CASSYKETTGDGKTQYF.

The chain links TRBV7-2 to TRBJ2-3, with D maybe TRBD2 (5 bases). With 5 bases removed from V and 4 bases from J, the gap between germline ends came to 13 bases. This CDR3 is built from 14 residues. The germline gives CDR1 SGHTA, CDR2 FQGNSA. CDR3 protein: CASSPGLTADTQYF. CDR3 nucleotide sequence: TGTGCCAGCAGCCCTGGACTCACCGCAGATACGCAGTATTTT.

This CDR3 is CASSDASPGELFF. The DNA of the CDR3 is TGTGCCAGCAGTGATGCGAGCCCCGGGGAGCTGTTTTTT. This sequence joins TRBV2 and TRBJ2-2; no clear D. Looked up from germline, CDR1 is SNHLY and CDR2 is FYNNEI. The CDR3 has 13 amino acids. Trimming pared 3 bases from V and 6 bases from J, leaving 8 bases between.

This clone was found a few times. Here the CDR3 DNA reads TGTGCCAGCAGTGAATACAGTGGCTACACCTTC. Translated, it gives CASSEYSGYTF. The chain employs TRBV6-1 and TRBJ1-2, with D hard to call. The CDR3 is 11 amino acids. The germline V and J ends were trimmed by 2 bases and 7 bases, with 5 bases remaining between them. Germline V lookup: CDR1 MNHNS, CDR2 SASEGT.

The chain recombines TRBV7-2 with TRBJ1-5; the match to TRBD1 covers 7 bases. Trimming at V came to 5 bases and at J to 1 base, leaving 8 bases not matched to a gene. Germline CDR1 and CDR2: SGHTA and FQGNSA. The CDR3 is 16 amino acids. The CDR3 bases are TGTGCCAGCAGCACTTGGGACAGCCGCAGCAATCAGCCCCAGCATTTT. Protein sequence: CASSTWDSRSNQPQHF.

This clone has at least ten counts. V is TRBV10-3 and J is TRBJ1-5, with no clear D. The CDR3 has 15 amino acids. Germline V gives CDR1 ENHRY, CDR2 SYGVKD. The V and J ends lost 6 bases and 3 bases respectively, with 15 bases between them. The CDR3 here is CAISRDLTINQPQHF. CDR3 in DNA: TGTGCCATCAGCCGAGATTTGACAATCAATCAGCCCCAGCATTTT.

CDR3 bases: TGTGCCAGTAGCGCTTCGGGGGGGGCAGAGACCCAGTACTTC. Translation: CASSASGGAETQYF. The rearrangement uses TRBV19 and TRBJ2-5, with TRBD2 identical over 8 bases. The CDR3 runs to 14 residues. Germline lookup yields CDR1 LNHDA and CDR2 SQIVND (reference sequence). V was pared by 6 bases and J by 4 bases, with 7 bases of the junction left unmatched.

The chain employs TRBV5-1 and TRBJ2-7; 12 positions match TRBD1. The V gene's germline CDR1 is SGHRS and CDR2 YFSETQ. The CDR3 spans 15 residues. V shed 4 bases, J shed 7 bases, and the junction held 9 bases outside the gene matches. DNA for the CDR3: TGCGCCAGCAGCCTGACCGGGACAGGGGGCAGTGAGCAGTACTTC. Protein product: CASSLTGTGGSEQYF. Full variable domain (rest looked up from reference TRBV5-1 and TRBJ2-7): KAGVTQTPRYLIKTRGQQVTLSCSPISGHRSVSWYQQTPGQGLQFLFEYFSETQRNKGNFPGRFSGRQFSNSRSEMNVSTLELGDSALYLCASSLTGTGGSEQYFGPGTRLTVT.

This clone was seen a single time. V gene TRBV2 combines with J gene TRBJ2-2, with TRBD2 matching 9 bases. This CDR3 spans 14 amino acids. Germline V gene sequence: CDR1 SNHLY, CDR2 FYNNEI. Germline trimming cut 7 bases from V and 7 bases from J; bases unmatched to any gene: 7. The DNA of the CDR3 is TGTGCCAGCAACGAACTAGCGGGCAACGGGGAGCTGTTTTTT. This translates into CASNELAGNGELFF.

This clone was seen a handful of times. The J gene is TRBJ1-1, the V gene TRBV3-1 (or the pseudogene TRBV3-2), with D unresolved. This CDR3 is built from 14 residues. The germline gives CDR1 LGHDT, CDR2 YNNKEL (reference sequence). V was trimmed by 1 base and J by 4 bases, leaving 10 bases between them. CDR3 DNA sequence: TGTGCCAGCAGCCAAGCGAATCGGGTCACTGAAGCTTTCTTT. This sequence encodes CASSQANRVTEAFF.

This clone was detected a few times. The chain employs TRBV3-1 (or the pseudogene TRBV3-2) and TRBJ1-4, with 8 bases fitting TRBD1. Germline V gene lookup returns CDR1 LGHDT and CDR2 YNNKEL (reference sequence). The CDR3 loop spans 15 amino acids. V lost 4 bases and J lost 4; bases outside the gene matches: 5. The CDR3 nucleotides read TGTGCCAGCAGCCCCCCCACAGGGGGTAATGAAAAACTGTTTTTT. Its protein product is CASSPPTGGNEKLFF.

This chain uses TRBV19 with TRBJ1-5; D might be TRBD1 (5 bases). The CDR3 runs to 16 residues. Germline V CDR1 and CDR2: LNHDA, SQIVND (reference sequence). The V end lost 6 bases, the J end lost 2 bases, and 17 bases lay between the germline ends. DNA of the CDR3: TGTGCCAGTAGAGAGGACGGGGGATCGGGCAATCAGCCCCAGCATTTT. Translated, it gives CASREDGGSGNQPQHF.